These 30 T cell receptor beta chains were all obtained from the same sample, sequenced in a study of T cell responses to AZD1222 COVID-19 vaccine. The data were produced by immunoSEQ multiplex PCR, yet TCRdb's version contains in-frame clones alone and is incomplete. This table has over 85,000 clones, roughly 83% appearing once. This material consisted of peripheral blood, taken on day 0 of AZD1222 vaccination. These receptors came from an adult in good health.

The CDR3 nucleotides are TGTGCCAGCCTAGAAAGAAGGGGACAGGGCTACGAGCAGTACTTC. This sequence encodes CASLERRGQGYEQYF. The genes are TRBV6-5 and TRBJ2-7; TRBD1 agrees at 9 bases. The CDR3 is 15 amino acids. From germline, CDR1 is MNHEY and CDR2 SVGAGI. The J segment lost 3 bases and the V segment lost 8 bases, leaving 11 bases of the junction unmatched.

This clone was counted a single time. The CDR3 DNA reads TGTGCCAGCACTATGACTCGATCCCACACTGAAGCTTTCTTT. Amino acids: CASTMTRSHTEAFF. The chain is built from TRBV2 and TRBJ1-1; D is unresolved. CDR3 size: 14 residues. The germline V gene has CDR1 SNHLY and CDR2 FYNNEI. Trimming removed 7 bases from V and 3 bases from J, with 15 bases in between.

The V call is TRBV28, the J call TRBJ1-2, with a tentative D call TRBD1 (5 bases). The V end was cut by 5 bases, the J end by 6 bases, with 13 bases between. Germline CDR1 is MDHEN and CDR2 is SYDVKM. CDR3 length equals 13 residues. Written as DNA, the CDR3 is TGTGCCAGCAGTACCTGGGGCGGCAATGGCTACACCTTC. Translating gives CASSTWGGNGYTF.

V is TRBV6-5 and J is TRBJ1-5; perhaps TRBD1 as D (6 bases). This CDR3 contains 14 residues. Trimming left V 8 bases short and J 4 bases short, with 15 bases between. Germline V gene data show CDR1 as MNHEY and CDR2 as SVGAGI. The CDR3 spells CASGLGAGNQPQHF. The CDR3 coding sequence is TGTGCCAGCGGCCTGGGGGCAGGGAATCAGCCCCAGCATTTT.

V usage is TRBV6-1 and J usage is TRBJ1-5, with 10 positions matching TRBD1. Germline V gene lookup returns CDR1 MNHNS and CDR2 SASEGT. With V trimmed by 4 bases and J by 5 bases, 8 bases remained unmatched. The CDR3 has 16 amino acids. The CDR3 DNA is TGTGCCAGCAGTGGACGGACAGGGGGAGGAGATCAGCCCCAGCATTTT. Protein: CASSGRTGGGDQPQHF.

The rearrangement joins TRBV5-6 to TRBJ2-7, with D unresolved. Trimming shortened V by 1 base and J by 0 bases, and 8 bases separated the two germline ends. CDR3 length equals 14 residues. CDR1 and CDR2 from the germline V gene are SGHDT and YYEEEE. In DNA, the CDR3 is TGTGCCAGCAGCTTGAGGTGGGTCTCCTACGAGCAGTACTTC. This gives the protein CASSLRWVSYEQYF.

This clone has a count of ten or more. The CDR3 region has the DNA TGTGCCAGCAGCTACGGGTCCTCTGGAAACACCATATATTTT. Translating it yields CASSYGSSGNTIYF. The V and J genes are TRBV5-4 and TRBJ1-3; D gene ambiguous. Germline assignment: CDR1 SGHNT and CDR2 YYREEE (reference sequence). This CDR3 has 14 amino acids. V was trimmed by 3 bases and J by 0 bases, leaving 7 bases between them.

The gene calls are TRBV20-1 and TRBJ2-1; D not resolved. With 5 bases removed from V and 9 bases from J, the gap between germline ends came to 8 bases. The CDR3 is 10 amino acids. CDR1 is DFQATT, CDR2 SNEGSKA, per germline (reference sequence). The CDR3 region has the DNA TGCAGTGCTGGTGAGGTTGAGCAGTTCTTC. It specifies CSAGEVEQFF.

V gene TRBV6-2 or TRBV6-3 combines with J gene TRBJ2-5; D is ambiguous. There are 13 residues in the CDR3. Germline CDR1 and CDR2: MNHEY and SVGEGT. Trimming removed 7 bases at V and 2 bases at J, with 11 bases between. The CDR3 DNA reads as TGTGCCAGCAACCCATGGCCGCAAGAGACCCAGTACTTC. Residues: CASNPWPQETQYF.

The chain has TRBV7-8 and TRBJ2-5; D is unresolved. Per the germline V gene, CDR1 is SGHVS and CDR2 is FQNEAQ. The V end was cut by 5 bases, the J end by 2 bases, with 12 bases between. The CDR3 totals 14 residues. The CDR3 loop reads CASSPTDIQETQYF. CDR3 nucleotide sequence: TGTGCCAGCAGCCCCACAGATATACAAGAGACCCAGTACTTC.

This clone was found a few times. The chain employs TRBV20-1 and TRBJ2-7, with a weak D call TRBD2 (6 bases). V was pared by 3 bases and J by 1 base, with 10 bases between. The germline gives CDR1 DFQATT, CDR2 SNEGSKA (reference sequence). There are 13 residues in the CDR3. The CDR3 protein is CSASSGSSYEQYF. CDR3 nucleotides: TGCAGTGCTAGTTCCGGGAGTTCCTACGAGCAGTACTTC.

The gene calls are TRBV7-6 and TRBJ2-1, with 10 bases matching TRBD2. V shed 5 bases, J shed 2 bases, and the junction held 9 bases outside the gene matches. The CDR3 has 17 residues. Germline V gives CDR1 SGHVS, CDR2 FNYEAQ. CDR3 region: CASSPGGSGRTYNEQFF. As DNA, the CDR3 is TGTGCCAGCAGCCCGGGGGGTAGCGGGAGGACCTACAATGAGCAGTTCTTC.

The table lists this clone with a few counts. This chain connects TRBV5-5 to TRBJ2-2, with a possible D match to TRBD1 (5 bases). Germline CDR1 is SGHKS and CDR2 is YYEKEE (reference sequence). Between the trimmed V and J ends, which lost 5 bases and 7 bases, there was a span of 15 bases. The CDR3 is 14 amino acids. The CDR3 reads CASRYQGNSGELFF. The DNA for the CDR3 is TGTGCCAGCAGATATCAGGGTAATAGCGGGGAGCTGTTTTTT.

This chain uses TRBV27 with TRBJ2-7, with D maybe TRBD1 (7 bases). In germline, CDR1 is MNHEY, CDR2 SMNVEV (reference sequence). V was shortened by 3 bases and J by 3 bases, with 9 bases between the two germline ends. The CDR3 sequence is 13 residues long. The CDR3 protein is CASSFQGGYEQYV. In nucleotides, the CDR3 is TGTGCCAGCAGTTTTCAGGGGGGCTACGAGCAGTACGTC.

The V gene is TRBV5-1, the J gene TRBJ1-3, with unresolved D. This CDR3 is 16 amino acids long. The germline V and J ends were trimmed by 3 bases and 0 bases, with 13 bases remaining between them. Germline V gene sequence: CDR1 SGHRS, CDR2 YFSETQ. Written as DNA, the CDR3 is TGCGCCAGCAGCTCAGAAGGACTGTACTCTGGAAACACCATATATTTT. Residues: CASSSEGLYSGNTIYF.

In nucleotides, the CDR3 is TGTGCCAGCAGACGGGGACCGACCTACGAGCAGTACGTC. Its protein is CASRRGPTYEQYV. The chain uses TRBV5-5 and TRBJ2-7, with D possibly being TRBD1 or TRBD2 (5 bases each). The CDR3 covers 13 residues. Germline V gene sequence: CDR1 SGHKS, CDR2 YYEKEE (reference sequence). The germline V and J ends were trimmed by 5 bases and 2 bases, with 11 bases remaining between them.

CDR3 region: CASGVVNYGYTF. The DNA of the CDR3 is TGTGCCAGCGGGGTGGTTAACTATGGCTACACCTTC. The rearrangement links TRBV6-5 to TRBJ1-2; D gene unclear. Trimming took off 8 bases at V and 1 base at J, with 8 bases between the two ends. The germline CDR1 and CDR2 sequences are MNHEY and SVGAGI. The CDR3 length is 12 residues.

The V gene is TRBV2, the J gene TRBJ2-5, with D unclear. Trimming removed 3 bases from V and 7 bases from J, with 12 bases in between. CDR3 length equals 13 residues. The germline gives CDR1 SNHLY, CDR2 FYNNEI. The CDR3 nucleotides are TGTGCCAGCAGTGACAACAGCTGGGGGACCCAGTACTTC. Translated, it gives CASSDNSWGTQYF.

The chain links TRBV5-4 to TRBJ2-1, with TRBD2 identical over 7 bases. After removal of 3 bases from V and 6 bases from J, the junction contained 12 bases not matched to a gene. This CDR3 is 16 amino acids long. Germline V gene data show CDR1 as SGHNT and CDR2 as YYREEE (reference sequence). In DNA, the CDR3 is TGTGCCAGCAGCTCGACCCGGGACTACCTACGCAATGAGCAGTTCTTC. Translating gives CASSSTRDYLRNEQFF. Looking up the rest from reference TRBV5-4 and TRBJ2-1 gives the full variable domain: ETGVTQSPTHLIKTRGQQVTLRCSSQSGHNTVSWYQQALGQGPQFIFQYYREEENGRGNFPPRFSGLQFPNYSSELNVNALELDDSALYLCASSSTRDYLRNEQFFGPGTRLTVL.

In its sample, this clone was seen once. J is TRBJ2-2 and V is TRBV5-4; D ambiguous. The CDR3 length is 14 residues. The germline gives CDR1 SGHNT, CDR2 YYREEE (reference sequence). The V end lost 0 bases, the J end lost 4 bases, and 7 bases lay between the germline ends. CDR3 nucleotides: TGTGCCAGCAGCTTGGTCGGTCCCACCGGGGAGCTGTTTTTT. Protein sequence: CASSLVGPTGELFF.

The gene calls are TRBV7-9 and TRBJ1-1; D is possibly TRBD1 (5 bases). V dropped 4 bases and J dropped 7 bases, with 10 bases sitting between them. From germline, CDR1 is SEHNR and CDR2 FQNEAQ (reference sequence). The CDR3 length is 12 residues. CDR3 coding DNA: TGTGCCAGCAGCTCAACTGGGGGTGAAGCTTTCTTT. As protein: CASSSTGGEAFF.

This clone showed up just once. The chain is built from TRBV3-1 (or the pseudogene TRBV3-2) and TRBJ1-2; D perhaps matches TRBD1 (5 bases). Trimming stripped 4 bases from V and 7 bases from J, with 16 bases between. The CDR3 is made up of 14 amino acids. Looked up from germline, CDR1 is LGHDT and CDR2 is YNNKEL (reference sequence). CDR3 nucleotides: TGTGCCAGCAGCCCTCAGGGAGGGACGGGTGGCTACACCTTC. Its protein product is CASSPQGGTGGYTF.

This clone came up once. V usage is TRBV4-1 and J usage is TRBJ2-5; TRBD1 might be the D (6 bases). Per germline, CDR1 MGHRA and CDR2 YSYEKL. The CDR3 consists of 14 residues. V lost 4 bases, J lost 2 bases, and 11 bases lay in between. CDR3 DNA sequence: TGCGCCAGCAGCCCTACAGGGTTACAAGAGACCCAGTACTTC. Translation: CASSPTGLQETQYF.

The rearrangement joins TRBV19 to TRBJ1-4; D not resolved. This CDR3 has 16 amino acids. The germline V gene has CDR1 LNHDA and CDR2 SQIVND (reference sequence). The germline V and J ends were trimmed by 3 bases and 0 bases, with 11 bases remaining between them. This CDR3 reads CASSMFRAATNEKLFF. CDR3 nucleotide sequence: TGTGCCAGTAGTATGTTTCGGGCCGCAACTAATGAAAAACTGTTTTTT.

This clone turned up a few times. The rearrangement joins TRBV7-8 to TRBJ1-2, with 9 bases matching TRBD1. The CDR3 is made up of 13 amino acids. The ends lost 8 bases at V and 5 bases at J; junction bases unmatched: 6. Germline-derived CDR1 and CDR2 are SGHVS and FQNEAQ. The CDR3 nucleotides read TGTGCCAGCGCCGAACAGGGGGCGTATGGCTACACCTTC. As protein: CASAEQGAYGYTF.

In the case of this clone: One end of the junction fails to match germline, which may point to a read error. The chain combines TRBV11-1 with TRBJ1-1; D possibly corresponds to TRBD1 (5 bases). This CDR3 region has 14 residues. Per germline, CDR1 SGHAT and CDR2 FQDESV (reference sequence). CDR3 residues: CASSVQVMNIEAFF. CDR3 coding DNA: TGTGCCAGCAGCGTACAGGTTATGAACATTGAAGCTTTCTTT.

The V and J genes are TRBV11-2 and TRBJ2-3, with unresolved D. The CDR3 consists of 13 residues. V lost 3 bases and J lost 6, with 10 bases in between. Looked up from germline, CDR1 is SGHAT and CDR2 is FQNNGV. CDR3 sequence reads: CASSLWSGDTQYF. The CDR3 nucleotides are TGTGCCAGCAGCTTGTGGTCCGGGGATACGCAGTATTTT.

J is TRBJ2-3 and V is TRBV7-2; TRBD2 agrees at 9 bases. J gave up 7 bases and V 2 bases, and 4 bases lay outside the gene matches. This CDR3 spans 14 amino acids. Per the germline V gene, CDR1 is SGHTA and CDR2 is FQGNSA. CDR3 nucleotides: TGTGCCAGCAGCTTAAGGCTAGCGGGGAATACGCAGTATTTT. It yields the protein CASSLRLAGNTQYF. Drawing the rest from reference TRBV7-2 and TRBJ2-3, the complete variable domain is GAGVSQSPSNKVTEKGKDVELRCDPISGHTALYWYRQSLGQGLEFLIYFQGNSAPDKSGLPSDRFSAERTGGSVSTLTIQRTQQEDSAVYLCASSLRLAGNTQYFGPGTRLTVL.

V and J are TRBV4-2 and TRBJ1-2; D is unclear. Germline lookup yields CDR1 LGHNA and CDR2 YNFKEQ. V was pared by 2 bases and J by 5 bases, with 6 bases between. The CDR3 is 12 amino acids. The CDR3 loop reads CASSQTNYGYTF. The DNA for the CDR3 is TGTGCCAGCAGCCAAACCAATTATGGCTACACCTTC.

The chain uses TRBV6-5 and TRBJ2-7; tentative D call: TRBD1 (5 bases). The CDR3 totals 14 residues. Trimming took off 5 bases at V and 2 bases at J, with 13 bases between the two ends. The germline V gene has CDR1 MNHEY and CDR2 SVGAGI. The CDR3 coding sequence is TGTGCCAGCAGTCCGCGGACAAAACCCTACGAGCAGTACGTC. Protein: CASSPRTKPYEQYV.